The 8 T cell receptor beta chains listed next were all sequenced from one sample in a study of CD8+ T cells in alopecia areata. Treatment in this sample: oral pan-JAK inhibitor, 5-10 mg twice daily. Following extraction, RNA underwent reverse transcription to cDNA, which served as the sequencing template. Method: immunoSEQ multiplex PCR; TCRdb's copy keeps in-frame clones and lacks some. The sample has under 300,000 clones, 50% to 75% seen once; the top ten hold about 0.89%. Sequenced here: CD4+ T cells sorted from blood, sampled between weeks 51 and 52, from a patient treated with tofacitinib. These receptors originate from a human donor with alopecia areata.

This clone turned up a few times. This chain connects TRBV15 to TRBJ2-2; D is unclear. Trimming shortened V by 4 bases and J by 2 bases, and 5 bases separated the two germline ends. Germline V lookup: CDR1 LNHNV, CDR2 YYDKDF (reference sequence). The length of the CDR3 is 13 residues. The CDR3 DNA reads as TGTGCCACCAGCAACCATAACACCGGGGAGCTGTTTTTT. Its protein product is CATSNHNTGELFF.

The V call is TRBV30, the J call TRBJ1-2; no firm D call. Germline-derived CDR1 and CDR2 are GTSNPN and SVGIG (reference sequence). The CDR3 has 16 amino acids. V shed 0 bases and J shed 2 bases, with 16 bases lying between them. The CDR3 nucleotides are TGTGCCTGGAGTGTTGCGCAGACAAGGGTGAACTATGGCTACACCTTC. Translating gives CAWSVAQTRVNYGYTF.

The CDR3 nucleotides read TGTGCCAGCATCCCGGACAGGGGGGGCACTGAAGCTTTCTTT. It yields the protein CASIPDRGGTEAFF. The V gene is TRBV6-6, the J gene TRBJ1-1, with 10 bases fitting TRBD1. Germline assignment: CDR1 MNHNY and CDR2 SVGAGI (reference sequence). The CDR3 runs to 14 residues. The V segment lost 7 bases and the J segment 4 bases; nucleotides outside the gene matches: 6.

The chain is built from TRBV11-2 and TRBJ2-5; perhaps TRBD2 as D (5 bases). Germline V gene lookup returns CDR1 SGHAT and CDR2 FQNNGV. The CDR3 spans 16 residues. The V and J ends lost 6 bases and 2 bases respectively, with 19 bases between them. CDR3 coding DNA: TGTGCCAGCAGGAGAGAGAGGGCAGTACGACAAGAGACCCAGTACTTC. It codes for CASRRERAVRQETQYF.

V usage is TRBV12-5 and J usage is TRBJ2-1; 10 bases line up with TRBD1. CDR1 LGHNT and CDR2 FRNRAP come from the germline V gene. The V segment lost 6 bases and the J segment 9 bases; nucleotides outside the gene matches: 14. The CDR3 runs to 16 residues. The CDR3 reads CASGTSVGQGGSEQFF. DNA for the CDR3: TGTGCTAGTGGGACCTCGGTAGGACAGGGGGGCAGTGAGCAGTTCTTC.

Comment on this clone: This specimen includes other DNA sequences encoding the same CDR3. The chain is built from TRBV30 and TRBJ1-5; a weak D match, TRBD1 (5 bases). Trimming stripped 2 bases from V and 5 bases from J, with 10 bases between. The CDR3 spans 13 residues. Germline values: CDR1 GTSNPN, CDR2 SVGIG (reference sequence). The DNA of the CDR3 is TGTGCCTGGAGTAGGGGACGGGATCAGCCCCAGCATTTT. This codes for CAWSRGRDQPQHF.

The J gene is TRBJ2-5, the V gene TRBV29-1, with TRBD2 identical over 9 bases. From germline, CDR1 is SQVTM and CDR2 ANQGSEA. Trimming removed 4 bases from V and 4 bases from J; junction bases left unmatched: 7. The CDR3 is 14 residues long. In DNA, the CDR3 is TGCAGCGTTGTGGCCCTAGCGGGGACAGAGACCCAGTACTTC. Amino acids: CSVVALAGTETQYF.

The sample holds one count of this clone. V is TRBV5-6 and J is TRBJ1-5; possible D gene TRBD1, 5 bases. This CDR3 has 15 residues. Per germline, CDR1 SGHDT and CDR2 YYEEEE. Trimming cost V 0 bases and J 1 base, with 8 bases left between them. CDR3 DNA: TGTGCCAGCAGCTTGGCCGGGGCAAGCAATCAGCCCCAGCATTTT. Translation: CASSLAGASNQPQHF.